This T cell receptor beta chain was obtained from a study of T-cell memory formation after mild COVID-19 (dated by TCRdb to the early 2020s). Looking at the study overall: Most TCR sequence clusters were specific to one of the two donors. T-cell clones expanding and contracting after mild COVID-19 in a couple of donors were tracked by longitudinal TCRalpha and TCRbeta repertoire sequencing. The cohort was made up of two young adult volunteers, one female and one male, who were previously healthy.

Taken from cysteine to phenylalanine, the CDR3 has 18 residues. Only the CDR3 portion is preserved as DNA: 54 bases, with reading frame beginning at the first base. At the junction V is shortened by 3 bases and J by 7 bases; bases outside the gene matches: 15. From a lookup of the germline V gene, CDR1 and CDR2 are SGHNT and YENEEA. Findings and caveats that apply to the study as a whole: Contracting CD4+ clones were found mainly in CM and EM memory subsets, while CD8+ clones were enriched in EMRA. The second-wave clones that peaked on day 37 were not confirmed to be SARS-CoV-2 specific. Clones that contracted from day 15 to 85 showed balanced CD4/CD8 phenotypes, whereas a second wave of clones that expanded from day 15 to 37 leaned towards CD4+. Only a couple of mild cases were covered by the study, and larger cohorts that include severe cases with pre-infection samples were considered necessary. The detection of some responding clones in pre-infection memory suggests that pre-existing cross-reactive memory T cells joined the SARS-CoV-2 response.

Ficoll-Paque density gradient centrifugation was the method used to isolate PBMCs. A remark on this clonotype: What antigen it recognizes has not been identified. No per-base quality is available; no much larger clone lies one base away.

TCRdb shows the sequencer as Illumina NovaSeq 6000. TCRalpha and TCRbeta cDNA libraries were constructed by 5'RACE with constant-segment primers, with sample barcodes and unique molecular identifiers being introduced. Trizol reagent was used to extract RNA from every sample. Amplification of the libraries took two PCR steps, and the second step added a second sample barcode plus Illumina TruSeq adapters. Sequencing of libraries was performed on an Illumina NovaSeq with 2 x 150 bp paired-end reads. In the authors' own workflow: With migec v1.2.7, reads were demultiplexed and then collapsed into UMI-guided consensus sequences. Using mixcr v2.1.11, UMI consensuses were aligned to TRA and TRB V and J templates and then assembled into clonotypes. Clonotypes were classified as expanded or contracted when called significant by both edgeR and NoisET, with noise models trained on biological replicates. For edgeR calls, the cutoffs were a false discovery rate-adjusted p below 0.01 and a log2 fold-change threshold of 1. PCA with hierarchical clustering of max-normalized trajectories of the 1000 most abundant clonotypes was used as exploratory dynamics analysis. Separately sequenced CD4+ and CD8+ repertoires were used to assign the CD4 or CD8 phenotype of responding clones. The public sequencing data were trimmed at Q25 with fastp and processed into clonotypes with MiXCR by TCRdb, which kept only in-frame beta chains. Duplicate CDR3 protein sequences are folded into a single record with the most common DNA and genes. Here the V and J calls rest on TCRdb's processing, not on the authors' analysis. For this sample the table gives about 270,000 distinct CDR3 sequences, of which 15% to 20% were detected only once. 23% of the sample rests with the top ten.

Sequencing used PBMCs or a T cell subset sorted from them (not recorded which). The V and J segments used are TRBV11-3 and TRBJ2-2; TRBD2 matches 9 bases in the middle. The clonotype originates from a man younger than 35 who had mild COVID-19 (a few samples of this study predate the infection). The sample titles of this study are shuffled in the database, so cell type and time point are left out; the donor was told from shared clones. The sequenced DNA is TGTGCCAGCAGCTTCCTTCCATTCAGCGGGGGGATCGGCGGGGAGCTGTTTTTT. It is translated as CASSFLPFSGGIGGELFF. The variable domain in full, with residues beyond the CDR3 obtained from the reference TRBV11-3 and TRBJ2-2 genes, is EAGVVQSPRYKIIEKKQPVAFWCNPISGHNTLYWYLQNLGQGPELLIRYENEEAVDDSQLPKDRFSAERLKGVDSTLKIQPAELGDSAVYLCASSFLPFSGGIGGELFFGEGSRLTVL.